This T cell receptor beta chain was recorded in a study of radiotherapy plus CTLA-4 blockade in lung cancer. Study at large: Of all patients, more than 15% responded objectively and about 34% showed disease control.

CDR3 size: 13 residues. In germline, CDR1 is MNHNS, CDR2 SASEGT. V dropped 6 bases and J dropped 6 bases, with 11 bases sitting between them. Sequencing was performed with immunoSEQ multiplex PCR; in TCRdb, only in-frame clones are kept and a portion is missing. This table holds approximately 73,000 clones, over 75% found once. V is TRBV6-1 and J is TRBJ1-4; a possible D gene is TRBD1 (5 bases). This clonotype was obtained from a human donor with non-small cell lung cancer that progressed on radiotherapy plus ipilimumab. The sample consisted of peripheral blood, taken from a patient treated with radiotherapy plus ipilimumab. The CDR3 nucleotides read TGTGCCAGCAGCGGGACTCGGCATGAAAAACTGTTTTTT. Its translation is CASSGTRHEKLFF.